The 21 T cell receptor beta chains below were found in one sample sequenced in a study of shared clonotypes between healthy human individuals. Libraries were prepared by immunoSEQ multiplex PCR; TCRdb keeps only in-frame clonotypes and omits some of them. The table includes about 460,000 clones, about 74% detected once. Material: PBMCs. The receptors stem from a middle-aged woman in good health. Some clones in this sample may be carry-over from other donors' samples.

The chain joins TRBV7-2 to TRBJ2-3, with TRBD2 matching 13 bases. Losses at the gene ends were 6 bases for V and 4 bases for J; bases not matched to a gene: 4. The CDR3 extends over 15 amino acids. The germline CDR1 and CDR2 sequences are SGHTA and FQGNSA. The CDR3 spells CASRMTSGRSDTQYF. The CDR3 bases are TGTGCCAGCAGGATGACTAGCGGGAGGTCAGATACGCAGTATTTT. Looking up the rest from reference TRBV7-2 and TRBJ2-3 gives the full variable domain: GAGVSQSPSNKVTEKGKDVELRCDPISGHTALYWYRQSLGQGLEFLIYFQGNSAPDKSGLPSDRFSAERTGGSVSTLTIQRTQQEDSAVYLCASRMTSGRSDTQYFGPGTRLTVL.

A single count supports this clone. V and J are TRBV4-1 and TRBJ2-3, with 11 nucleotides matching TRBD1. V was pared by 5 bases and J by 4 bases, with 5 bases of the junction left unmatched. Germline values: CDR1 MGHRA, CDR2 YSYEKL. CDR3 size: 15 residues. The CDR3 reads CASSFGQGAPDTQYF. DNA for the CDR3: TGCGCCAGCAGCTTCGGACAGGGGGCCCCAGATACGCAGTATTTT.

In the case of this clone: A far larger clone is one nucleotide away, so this likely arose from a read error. The gene calls are TRBV4-1 and TRBJ2-7; D is tentatively TRBD1 or TRBD2 (5 bases each). CDR1 and CDR2 (germline): MGHRA, YSYEKL. The CDR3 runs 17 residues. The CDR3 region has the DNA TGCGCCAGCAGCCAAAAACCACCCGGGACGGCCTCAGGCGAGCAGTGCTTC. Its protein product is CASSQKPPGTASGEQCF.

The J gene is TRBJ1-3, the V gene TRBV7-8; D is unresolved. Germline values: CDR1 SGHVS, CDR2 FQNEAQ. Trimming stripped 5 bases from V and 0 bases from J, with 11 bases between. This CDR3 comprises 15 residues. This CDR3 is CASSPAFYSGNTIYF. In DNA form, the CDR3 reads TGTGCCAGCAGCCCCGCGTTCTACTCTGGAAACACCATATATTTT.

This chain connects TRBV7-9 to TRBJ2-5, with a tentative D call TRBD2 (5 bases). This CDR3 is built from 12 residues. The germline V gene has CDR1 SEHNR and CDR2 FQNEAQ (reference sequence). V lost 6 bases and J lost 4, with 9 bases in between. As DNA, the CDR3 is TGTGCCAGCAGTTGGGCGGGAGAGACCCAGTACTTC. It is translated as CASSWAGETQYF.

The chain joins TRBV19 to TRBJ2-5; TRBD2 aligns across 9 bases. The CDR3 sequence is 15 residues long. J gave up 5 bases and V 3 bases, and 7 bases lay outside the gene matches. Germline V gives CDR1 LNHDA, CDR2 SQIVND (reference sequence). The CDR3 DNA sequence: TGTGCCAGTAGTATCGGGCTAGCGGGGCCCGAGACCCAGTACTTC. Amino acids: CASSIGLAGPETQYF.

Remarks on this clone: The junction departs from the called germline gene at one end, perhaps through a read error. The CDR3 is CASSRDANAGELFF. Here the CDR3 DNA reads TGTGCCAGCAGTCGGGACGCGAACGCCGGGGAGCTGTTTTTT. This sequence joins TRBV2 and TRBJ2-2; D may match TRBD1 or TRBD2 (5 bases each). This CDR3 is 14 amino acids long. CDR1 is SNHLY and CDR2 is FYNNEI in the germline V gene.

Ten or more counts support this clone. This rearrangement joins TRBV7-3 to TRBJ2-3, with unresolved D. Germline loops: CDR1 SGHTA, CDR2 FQGTGA. Trimming stripped 0 bases from V and 5 bases from J, with 6 bases between. CDR3 length: 13 amino acids. CDR3 nucleotides: TGTGCCAGCAGCTTAACACCCGGAGATACGCAGTATTTT. It is translated as CASSLTPGDTQYF.

V gene TRBV6-6 combines with J gene TRBJ1-2, with D possibly being TRBD1 (5 bases). V gave up 6 bases and J gave up 0 bases, with 11 bases separating them. The CDR3 consists of 14 residues. CDR1 and CDR2 (germline): MNHNY, SVGAGI (reference sequence). The CDR3 DNA reads TGTGCCAGCAGCGGGCAGGGTGCTAACTATGGCTACACCTTC. Translation: CASSGQGANYGYTF.

This rearrangement joins TRBV5-1 to TRBJ1-1, with 7 nucleotides matching TRBD1. V lost 0 bases, J lost 1 base, and 3 bases stayed unmatched. The CDR3 runs 15 residues. The germline gives CDR1 SGHRS, CDR2 YFSETQ. For the CDR3, the DNA is TGCGCCAGCAGCTTGGCCTACAGGGGGAACACTGAAGCTTTCTTT. Protein product: CASSLAYRGNTEAFF.

This chain links TRBV29-1 with TRBJ2-7, with D perhaps TRBD1 or TRBD2 (6 bases each). The CDR3 has 14 residues. Germline CDR1 SQVTM, CDR2 ANQGSEA. Trimming took 3 bases from V and 4 from J, leaving 16 bases between them. CDR3 region: CSVDNPGGRYEQYF. Written as DNA, the CDR3 is TGCAGCGTTGATAATCCCGGGGGCAGGTACGAGCAGTACTTC.

A single count supports this clone. This chain joins TRBV30 and TRBJ1-2; no reliable D call. Looked up from germline, CDR1 is GTSNPN and CDR2 is SVGIG (reference sequence). There are 12 residues in the CDR3. Trimming pared 4 bases from V and 4 bases from J, leaving 10 bases between. Here the CDR3 reads CAWTNSRYGYTF. The CDR3 DNA reads TGTGCCTGGACTAACAGCCGCTATGGCTACACCTTC.

The chain joins TRBV9 to TRBJ1-1; the D is unclear. The germline V gene encodes CDR1 SGDLS and CDR2 YYNGEE. CDR3 length: 16 residues. V was pared by 0 bases and J by 0 bases, with 12 bases between. CDR3 coding DNA: TGTGCCAGCAGCGTAGGTGCTTACTCCCTGAACACTGAAGCTTTCTTT. It translates to CASSVGAYSLNTEAFF. Based on the CDR3 plus reference TRBV9 and TRBJ1-1, the full variable domain is DSGVTQTPKHLITATGQRVTLRCSPRSGDLSVYWYQQSLDQGLQFLIQYYNGEERAKGNILERFSAQQFPDLHSELNLSSLELGDSALYFCASSVGAYSLNTEAFFGQGTRLTVV.

Remarks on this clone: A far larger clone is a single base away, which makes a read error likely. Other nucleotide sequences from this sample produce the same CDR3. The chain recombines TRBV7-9 with TRBJ1-1; D may be TRBD1 (5 bases). Trimming took 1 base from V and 10 from J, leaving 16 bases between them. CDR3 length: 14 amino acids. CDR1 SEHNR and CDR2 FQNEAQ come from the germline V gene (reference sequence). CDR3 DNA sequence: TGTGCCAGCAGCTTAGGTAATAGGCGGGGGGTAGCTTTCTTT. Translation: CASSLGNRRGVAFF.

The chain uses TRBV30 and TRBJ2-3, with TRBD2 matching 8 bases. CDR1 is GTSNPN and CDR2 is SVGIG in the germline V gene (reference sequence). This CDR3 is 13 amino acids long. V was clipped by 6 bases and J by 7 bases; unmatched bases: 9. CDR3 DNA: TGTGCCTGCATCGGGAGGGCCGGGAATACGCAGTATTTT. It encodes CACIGRAGNTQYF.

The V call is TRBV5-1, the J call TRBJ2-5; D uncertain. V lost 2 bases and J lost 1, with 6 bases in between. The germline gives CDR1 SGHRS, CDR2 YFSETQ. This CDR3 comprises 13 residues. CDR3 nucleotides: TGCGCCAGCAGCTTCTTCGGCCAAGAGACCCAGTACTTC. Translated, it gives CASSFFGQETQYF.

In regard to this clone: This specimen includes other DNA sequences encoding the same CDR3. V usage is TRBV6-4 and J usage is TRBJ1-1; D is unresolved. Germline V gene data show CDR1 as MRHNA and CDR2 as SNTAGT. CDR3 length: 13 amino acids. V gave up 2 bases and J gave up 1 base, with 5 bases separating them. This CDR3 is CASSDGENTEAFF. In DNA, the CDR3 is TGTGCCAGCAGTGACGGGGAGAACACTGAAGCTTTCTTT.

The chain joins TRBV11-3 to TRBJ2-2, with TRBD2 matching 9 bases. The J segment lost 4 bases and the V segment lost 2 bases, leaving 2 bases of the junction unmatched. Germline loops: CDR1 SGHNT, CDR2 YENEEA. CDR3 length: 15 amino acids. The CDR3 bases are TGTGCCAGCAGCTTACGTAGCGGGAGCACCGGGGAGCTGTTTTTT. Protein: CASSLRSGSTGELFF.

The rearrangement links TRBV7-9 to TRBJ1-4; D gene unclear. Germline CDR1 and CDR2: SEHNR and FQNEAQ (reference sequence). V was trimmed by 4 bases and J by 1 base, leaving 10 bases between them. This CDR3 is built from 15 residues. The CDR3 spells CASSSVLETNEKLFF. CDR3 nucleotides: TGTGCCAGCAGCTCCGTACTCGAAACTAATGAAAAACTGTTTTTT.

In its sample, this clone was seen a few times. The chain links TRBV11-2 to TRBJ1-1; D perhaps matches TRBD1 (5 bases). Germline CDR1 and CDR2: SGHAT and FQNNGV. The V end was cut by 5 bases, the J end by 4 bases, with 11 bases between. This CDR3 contains 13 residues. The CDR3 DNA reads TGTGCCAGCAGCACCGCGGGGGGCACTGAAGCTTTCTTT. This translates into CASSTAGGTEAFF.

The rearrangement joins TRBV7-3 to TRBJ1-5; no reliable D call. V shed 2 bases and J shed 2 bases, with 4 bases lying between them. This CDR3 spans 13 amino acids. Germline CDR1 reads SGHTA; CDR2 reads FQGTGA. DNA for the CDR3: TGTGCCAGCAGCTTATCTGGCAATCAGCCCCAGCATTTT. Its translation: CASSLSGNQPQHF.